Presented here are 4 T cell receptor beta chains from one specimen sequenced in a study of blood T cells in healthy people across ages. A J-beta primer mix and a sample-barcoded 5' primer were used in a second PCR of about 7 to 12 cycles. TCRdb reanalysed the 5' RACE reads using MiXCR and keeps one entry per CDR3 protein. Of about 720,000 distinct CDR3 sequences listed, about 20% are singletons. The sequencing input was blood. These receptor sequences come from a man aged 65 to 85 in good health.

The chain has TRBV5-1 and TRBJ1-2; unclear D gene. CDR3 length: 14 residues. The germline V gene encodes CDR1 SGHRS and CDR2 YFSETQ. V lost 4 bases and J 5 bases, leaving 15 bases between the germline ends. The CDR3 DNA reads TGCGCCAGCAGCCCGCGGGAAGTTACATATGGCTACACCTTC. Its protein product is CASSPREVTYGYTF. Filled out from reference TRBV5-1 and TRBJ1-2, the complete variable domain reads KAGVTQTPRYLIKTRGQQVTLSCSPISGHRSVSWYQQTPGQGLQFLFEYFSETQRNKGNFPGRFSGRQFSNSRSEMNVSTLELGDSALYLCASSPREVTYGYTFGSGTRLTVV.

The J gene is TRBJ2-2, the V gene TRBV10-2; D gene uncertain. Trimming left V 3 bases short and J 1 base short, with 12 bases between. The CDR3 totals 16 residues. The germline V gene has CDR1 WSHSY and CDR2 SAAADI. CDR3 protein: CASSETGGLNTGELFF. The CDR3 DNA sequence: TGCGCCAGCAGTGAAACGGGCGGATTGAACACCGGGGAGCTGTTTTTT.

The chain links TRBV12-3 or TRBV12-4 to TRBJ2-5, with D perhaps TRBD1 (5 bases). The CDR3 has 13 residues. V lost 4 bases, J lost 2 bases, and 8 bases lay in between. The CDR3, as DNA: TGTGCCAGCAGTTCACGACAGCAAGAGACCCAGTACTTC. This encodes CASSSRQQETQYF.

This clonotype turned up a few times. One end of the junction varies from germline; a read error may be responsible. The chain links TRBV29-1 to TRBJ1-3, with 8 bases aligning to TRBD1. This CDR3 region has 14 residues. The germline CDR1 and CDR2 sequences are SQVTM and ANQGSEA. The CDR3 protein is CSVEPDRAGNTIYF. In nucleotides, the CDR3 is TGCAGCGTTGAACCGGACAGGGCTGGGAACACCATATATTTT.